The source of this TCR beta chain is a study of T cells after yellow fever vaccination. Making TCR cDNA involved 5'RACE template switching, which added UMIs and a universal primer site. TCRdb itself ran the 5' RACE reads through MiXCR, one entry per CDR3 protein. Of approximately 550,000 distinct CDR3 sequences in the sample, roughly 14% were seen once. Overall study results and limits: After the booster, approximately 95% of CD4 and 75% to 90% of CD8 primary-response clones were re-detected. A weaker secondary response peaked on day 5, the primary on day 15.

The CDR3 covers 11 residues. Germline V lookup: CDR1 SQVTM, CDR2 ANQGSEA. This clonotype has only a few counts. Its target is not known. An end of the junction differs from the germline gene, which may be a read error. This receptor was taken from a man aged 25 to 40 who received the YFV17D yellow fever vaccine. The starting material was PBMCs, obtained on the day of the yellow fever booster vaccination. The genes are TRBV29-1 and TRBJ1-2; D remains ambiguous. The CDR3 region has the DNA TGCAGCGTTGGGTTCAACTCTGGCTACACCTTC. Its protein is CSVGFNSGYTF.